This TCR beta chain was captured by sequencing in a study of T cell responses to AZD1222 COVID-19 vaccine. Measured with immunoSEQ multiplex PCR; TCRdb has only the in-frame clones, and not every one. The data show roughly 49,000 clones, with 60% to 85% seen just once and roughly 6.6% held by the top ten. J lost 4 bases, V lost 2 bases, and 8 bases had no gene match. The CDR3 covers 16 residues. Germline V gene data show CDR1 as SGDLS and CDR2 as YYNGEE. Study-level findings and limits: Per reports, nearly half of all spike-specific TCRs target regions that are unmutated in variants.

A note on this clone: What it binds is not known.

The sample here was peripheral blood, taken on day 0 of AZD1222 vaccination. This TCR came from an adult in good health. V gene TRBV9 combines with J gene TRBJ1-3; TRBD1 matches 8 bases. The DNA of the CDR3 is TGTGCCAGCAGCGTCAAGACAGGGGAGAAAGGAAACACCATATATTTT. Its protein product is CASSVKTGEKGNTIYF.